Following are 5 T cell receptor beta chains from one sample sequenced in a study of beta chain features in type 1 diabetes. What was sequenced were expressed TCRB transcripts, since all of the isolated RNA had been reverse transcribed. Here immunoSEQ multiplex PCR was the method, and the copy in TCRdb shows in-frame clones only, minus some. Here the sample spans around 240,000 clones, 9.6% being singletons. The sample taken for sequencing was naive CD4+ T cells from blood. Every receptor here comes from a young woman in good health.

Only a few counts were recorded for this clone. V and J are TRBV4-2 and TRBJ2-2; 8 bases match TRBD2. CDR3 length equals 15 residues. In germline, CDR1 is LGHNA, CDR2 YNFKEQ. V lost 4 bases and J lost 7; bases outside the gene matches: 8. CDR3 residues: CASSRLSGGGGELFF. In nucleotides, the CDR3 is TGTGCCAGCAGCCGCCTAAGCGGGGGAGGCGGGGAGCTGTTTTTT.

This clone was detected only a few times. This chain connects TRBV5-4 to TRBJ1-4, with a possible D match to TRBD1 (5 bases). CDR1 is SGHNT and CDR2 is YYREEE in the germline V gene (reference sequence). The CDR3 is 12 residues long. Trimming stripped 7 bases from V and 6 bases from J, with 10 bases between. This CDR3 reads CASAGWDEKLFF. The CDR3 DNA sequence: TGTGCCAGCGCAGGGTGGGATGAAAAACTGTTTTTT.

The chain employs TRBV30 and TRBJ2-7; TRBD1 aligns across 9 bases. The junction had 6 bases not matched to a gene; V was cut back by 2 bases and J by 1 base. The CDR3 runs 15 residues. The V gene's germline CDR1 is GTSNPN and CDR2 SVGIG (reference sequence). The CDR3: CAWSSRQGVSYEQYF. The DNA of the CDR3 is TGTGCCTGGAGTTCAAGACAGGGGGTTTCCTACGAGCAGTACTTC.

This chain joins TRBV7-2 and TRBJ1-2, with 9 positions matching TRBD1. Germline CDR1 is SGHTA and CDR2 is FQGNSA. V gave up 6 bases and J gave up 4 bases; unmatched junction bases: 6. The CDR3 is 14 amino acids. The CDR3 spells CASREQGAGYGYTF. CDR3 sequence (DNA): TGTGCCAGCAGGGAACAGGGGGCAGGCTATGGCTACACCTTC. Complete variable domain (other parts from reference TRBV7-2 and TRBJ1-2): GAGVSQSPSNKVTEKGKDVELRCDPISGHTALYWYRQSLGQGLEFLIYFQGNSAPDKSGLPSDRFSAERTGGSVSTLTIQRTQQEDSAVYLCASREQGAGYGYTFGSGTRLTVV.

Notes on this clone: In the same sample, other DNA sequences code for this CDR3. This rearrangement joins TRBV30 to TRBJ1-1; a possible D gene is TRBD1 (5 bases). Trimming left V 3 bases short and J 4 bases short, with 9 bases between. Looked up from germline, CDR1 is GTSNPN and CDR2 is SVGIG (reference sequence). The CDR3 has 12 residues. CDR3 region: CAWSRGGTEAFF. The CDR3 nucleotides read TGTGCCTGGAGCCGGGGGGGCACTGAAGCTTTCTTT.